This T cell receptor beta chain was captured in a study of glioma-infiltrating T cells after dendritic cell vaccination. Findings and limits, study-wide: No direct clonality-survival link was found; a diverse polyclonal response may matter.

Up to about 2 ug genomic DNA was used for TCRB CDR3 amplification. The PCR used 60 V beta and 13 J beta primers. Repertoires were generated with immunoSEQ multiplex PCR, while TCRdb's copy carries only in-frame clones and drops some. The sample carries tens of thousands of clones, more than 75% recorded once. Notes on this clone: Antigen specificity is unknown.

The CDR3 length is 14 residues. The germline CDR1 and CDR2 sequences are ENHRY and SYGVKD. Trimming at V came to 6 bases and at J to 0 bases, leaving 5 bases not matched to a gene. The time point is: after dendritic cell vaccination, including at tumor progression/relapse. PBMC sampling occurred before vaccination, two weeks after the third dose, and at progression. This chain uses TRBV10-3 with TRBJ2-7; 7 nucleotides align to TRBD1. The receptor's source is a human donor with glioblastoma. Material: blood, obtained after dendritic cell vaccination. Here the CDR3 DNA reads TGTGCCATCAGCTCGACAGGGAGCTCCTACGAGCAGTACTTC. This sequence encodes CAISSTGSSYEQYF.